The next 9 T cell receptor beta chains were all read from a single sample in a study of T cells in localized non-small cell lung cancer. The protocol was immunoSEQ multiplex PCR, while the TCRdb copy is restricted to in-frame clones and leaves out a portion. The data contain thousands of clones, approximately 30% of them singletons. This specimen consisted of normal lung tissue next to the tumor, obtained before any cancer treatment. Receptors originate from a male donor aged 60 or over with stage III lung adenocarcinoma.

CDR3 DNA: TGTGCCTGGAGTGTCGCCATACCCGGGACAGGGGGACGAGAGACCCAGTACTTC. This translates into CAWSVAIPGTGGRETQYF. J is TRBJ2-5 and V is TRBV30, with 11 bases identical to TRBD1. Germline CDR1 is GTSNPN and CDR2 is SVGIG (reference sequence). The V gene end was trimmed by 0 bases and the J gene end by 4 bases; junction bases not matched to a gene: 13. CDR3 length: 18 residues. The full variable domain, rest sourced from reference TRBV30 and TRBJ2-5, is SQTIHQWPATLVQPVGSPLSLECTVEGTSNPNLYWYRQAAGRGLQLLFYSVGIGQISSEVPQNLSASRPQDRQFILSSKKLLLSDSGFYLCAWSVAIPGTGGRETQYFGPGTRLLVL.

This clone has just a few counts. The rearrangement uses TRBV28 and TRBJ1-5; D is unclear. The CDR3 loop spans 12 amino acids. Germline V gene data show CDR1 as MDHEN and CDR2 as SYDVKM. Trimming left V 3 bases short and J 5 bases short, with 5 bases between. The CDR3 nucleotides are TGTGCCAGCAGTTTGTGGGATCAGCCCCAGCATTTT. Encoded protein: CASSLWDQPQHF.

The chain recombines TRBV11-3 with TRBJ2-1; 13 nucleotides line up with TRBD2. Germline CDR1 SGHNT, CDR2 YENEEA. Trimming cost V 5 bases and J 5 bases; bases outside gene matches: 3. This CDR3 comprises 15 residues. CDR3 nucleotides: TGTGCCAGCAGCCAGGGACTAGCGGGACACAATGAGCAGTTCTTC. Translated, it gives CASSQGLAGHNEQFF.

This clone was seen only a few times. The chain is built from TRBV11-3 and TRBJ2-3; D remains ambiguous. This CDR3 is built from 14 residues. With 5 bases removed from V and 5 bases from J, the gap between germline ends came to 14 bases. Germline-derived CDR1 and CDR2 are SGHNT and YENEEA. The CDR3 region is CASSPLGWVDTQYF. The DNA for the CDR3 is TGTGCCAGCAGCCCGTTAGGCTGGGTAGATACGCAGTATTTT.

The chain is built from TRBV19 and TRBJ1-4; 10 positions match TRBD1. Germline V gene sequence: CDR1 LNHDA, CDR2 SQIVND (reference sequence). Trimming at V came to 1 base and at J to 8 bases, leaving 4 bases not matched to a gene. This CDR3 spans 15 amino acids. The CDR3 reads CASSIGGTGDEKLFF. DNA of the CDR3: TGTGCCAGTAGTATAGGGGGGACAGGGGACGAAAAACTGTTTTTT.

The V gene is TRBV11-3, the J gene TRBJ1-1; D remains unclear. CDR1 is SGHNT and CDR2 is YENEEA in the germline V gene. Trimming stripped 5 bases from V and 1 base from J, with 11 bases between. This CDR3 is built from 14 residues. DNA of the CDR3: TGTGCCAGCAGCCGAGGGTCGCAGAACACTGAAGCTTTCTTT. Protein: CASSRGSQNTEAFF.

Only a few counts were recorded for this clone. The chain joins TRBV28 to TRBJ1-1; D remains unclear. CDR1 is MDHEN and CDR2 is SYDVKM in the germline V gene. V was shortened by 7 bases and J by 3 bases, with 15 bases between the two germline ends. This CDR3 has 14 amino acids. The CDR3: CASIITVGYTEAFF. CDR3 bases: TGTGCCAGCATTATCACAGTGGGTTACACTGAAGCTTTCTTT.

The rearrangement joins TRBV30 to TRBJ1-3; D remains ambiguous. V shed 4 bases and J shed 5 bases, with 12 bases lying between them. Germline assignment: CDR1 GTSNPN and CDR2 SVGIG (reference sequence). This CDR3 has 13 residues. CDR3 sequence: CAWKRPRRNTIYF. The CDR3 region has the DNA TGTGCCTGGAAAAGACCGAGGCGAAACACCATATATTTT.

There are a few counts of this clone. The chain joins TRBV9 to TRBJ1-2; 8 nucleotides line up with TRBD1. The V and J ends lost 0 bases and 4 bases, in that order; junction bases with no gene match: 5. The CDR3 totals 15 residues. The V gene's germline CDR1 is SGDLS and CDR2 YYNGEE. CDR3 DNA sequence: TGTGCCAGCAGCGTAGCGGACAGGGCCTCCTATGGCTACACCTTC. Encoded protein: CASSVADRASYGYTF.